The 9 T cell receptor beta chains in this list originate from one sample, sequenced in a study of blood T cells in healthy people across ages. For the second PCR, which ran for about 6 to 12 cycles, a sample-barcoded 5' primer and a J-beta primer mix were used. MiXCR was run by TCRdb on the 5' RACE reads, yielding one entry per CDR3 protein. The table has roughly 1.7 million distinct CDR3 sequences, almost 35% seen once. Source material: blood. All receptors come from a woman aged 25 to 45 in good health.

On this clonotype: A much larger clone lies a single base off, so this may be a read error. The V and J genes are TRBV6-6 and TRBJ2-1, with D uncertain. V lost 8 bases and J lost 9, with 14 bases in between. From germline, CDR1 is MNHNY and CDR2 SVGAGI (reference sequence). CDR3 length: 12 residues. In DNA form, the CDR3 reads TGTGCCAGCGATCCGCAGTTGGGTGAGCAGTTCTTC. Its translation: CASDPQLGEQFF.

This clonotype was observed a handful of times. One junction end does not reproduce the germline sequence, and a read error may be involved. J is TRBJ2-1 and V is TRBV29-1; D gene uncertain. Germline lookup yields CDR1 SQVTM and CDR2 ANQGSEA. CDR3 length: 13 residues. Here the CDR3 reads CSVDFPSNNEQFF. For the CDR3, the DNA is TGCAGCGTTGATTTTCCCTCCAACAATGAGCAGTTCTTC.

This clonotype was detected a few times. The chain combines TRBV7-9 with TRBJ1-1; no clear D gene. Germline V gene data show CDR1 as SEHNR and CDR2 as FQNEAQ (reference sequence). V gave up 4 bases and J gave up 1 base, with 7 bases separating them. This CDR3 has 13 amino acids. The CDR3 DNA reads TGTGCCAGCAGCTCAGTACCGAACACTGAAGCTTTCTTT. Amino acid sequence: CASSSVPNTEAFF.

About this clonotype itself: Germline is not matched at one junction end, which may reflect a read error. This sequence joins TRBV20-1 and TRBJ2-2, with a weak D call TRBD2 (6 bases). CDR3 length equals 17 residues. Per germline, CDR1 DFQATT and CDR2 SNEGSKA (reference sequence). The CDR3 DNA reads TGCAGTGCTAGAGGACTTGCAGGACTACTAAGCACCGGGAAGCTGTTTTTT. Amino acid sequence: CSARGLAGLLSTGKLFF.

V and J are TRBV10-2 and TRBJ2-7, with TRBD2 identical over 8 bases. The CDR3 covers 17 residues. Losses at the gene ends were 3 bases for V and 1 base for J; bases not matched to a gene: 11. Germline CDR1 WSHSY, CDR2 SAAADI. CDR3 sequence reads: CASSEKWGSGRSYEQYF. CDR3 sequence (DNA): TGCGCCAGCAGTGAAAAGTGGGGGAGCGGGAGATCCTACGAGCAGTACTTC.

This clonotype was seen a handful of times. The chain recombines TRBV20-1 with TRBJ2-5; D is tentatively TRBD1 or TRBD2 (5 bases each). This CDR3 is built from 13 residues. CDR1 and CDR2 (germline): DFQATT, SNEGSKA (reference sequence). Between the trimmed V and J ends, which lost 7 bases and 4 bases, there was a span of 16 bases. The CDR3: CSGGGVFVETQYF. CDR3 bases: TGCAGTGGTGGGGGTGTCTTTGTAGAGACCCAGTACTTC.

The chain recombines TRBV5-1 with TRBJ2-7, with D hard to call. CDR3 length: 14 residues. V shed 4 bases and J shed 2 bases, with 13 bases lying between them. CDR1 SGHRS and CDR2 YFSETQ come from the germline V gene. CDR3 in DNA: TGCGCCAGCAGCCCCGGCGCTTCCGCCTACGAGCAGTACTTC. Protein product: CASSPGASAYEQYF.

The CDR3 DNA is TGTGCCAGCAACCCGGGTGGGACAGGGGGCTCCTACGAGCAGTACTTC. Encoded protein: CASNPGGTGGSYEQYF. The J gene is TRBJ2-7, the V gene TRBV2; the match to TRBD1 covers 11 bases. Germline CDR1 SNHLY, CDR2 FYNNEI. The CDR3 runs 16 residues. With V trimmed by 7 bases and J by 0 bases, 8 bases remained unmatched.

The table lists this clonotype with many counts. The gene calls are TRBV29-1 and TRBJ1-2, with D unresolved. This CDR3 spans 12 amino acids. The germline V gene has CDR1 SQVTM and CDR2 ANQGSEA. CDR3 in DNA: TGCAGTGTGGCCTCGTCAAACTATGGCTACACCTTC. Translation gives CSVASSNYGYTF.